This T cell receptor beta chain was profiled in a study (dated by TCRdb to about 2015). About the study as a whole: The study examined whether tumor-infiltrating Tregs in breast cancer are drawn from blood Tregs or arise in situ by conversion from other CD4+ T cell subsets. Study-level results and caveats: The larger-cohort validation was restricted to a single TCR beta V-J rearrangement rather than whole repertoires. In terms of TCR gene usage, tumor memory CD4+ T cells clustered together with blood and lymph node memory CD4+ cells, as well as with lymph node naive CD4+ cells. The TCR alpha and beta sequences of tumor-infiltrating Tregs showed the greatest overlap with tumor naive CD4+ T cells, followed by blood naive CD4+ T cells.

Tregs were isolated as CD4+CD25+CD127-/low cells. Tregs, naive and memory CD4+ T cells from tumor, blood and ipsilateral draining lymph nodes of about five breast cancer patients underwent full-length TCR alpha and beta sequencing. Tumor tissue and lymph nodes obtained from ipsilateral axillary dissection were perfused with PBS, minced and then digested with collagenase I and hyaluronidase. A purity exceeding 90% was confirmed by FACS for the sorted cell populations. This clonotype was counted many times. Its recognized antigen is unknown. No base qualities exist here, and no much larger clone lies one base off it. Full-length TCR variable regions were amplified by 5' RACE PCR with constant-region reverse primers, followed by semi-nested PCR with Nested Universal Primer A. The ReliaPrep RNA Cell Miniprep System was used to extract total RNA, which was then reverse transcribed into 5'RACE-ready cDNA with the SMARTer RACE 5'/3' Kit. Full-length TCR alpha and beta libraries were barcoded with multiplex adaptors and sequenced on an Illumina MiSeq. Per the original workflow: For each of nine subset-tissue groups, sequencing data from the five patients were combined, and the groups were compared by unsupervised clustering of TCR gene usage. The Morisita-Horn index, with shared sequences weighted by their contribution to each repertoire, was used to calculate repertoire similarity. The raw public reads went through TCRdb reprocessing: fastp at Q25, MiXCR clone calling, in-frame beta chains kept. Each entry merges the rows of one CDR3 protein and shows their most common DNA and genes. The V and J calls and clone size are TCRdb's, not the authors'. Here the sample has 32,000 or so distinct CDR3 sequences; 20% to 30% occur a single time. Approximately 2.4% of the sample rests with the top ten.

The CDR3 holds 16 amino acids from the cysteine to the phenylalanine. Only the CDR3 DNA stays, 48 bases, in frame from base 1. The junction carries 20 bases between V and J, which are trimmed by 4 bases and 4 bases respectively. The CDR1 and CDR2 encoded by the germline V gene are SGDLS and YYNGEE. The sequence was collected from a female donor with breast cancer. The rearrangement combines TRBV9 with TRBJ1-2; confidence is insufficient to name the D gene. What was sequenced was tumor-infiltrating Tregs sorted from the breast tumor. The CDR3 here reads CASSPPLWTRTYGYTF. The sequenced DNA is TGTGCCAGCAGCCCGCCGTTATGGACGCGGACCTATGGCTACACCTTC.